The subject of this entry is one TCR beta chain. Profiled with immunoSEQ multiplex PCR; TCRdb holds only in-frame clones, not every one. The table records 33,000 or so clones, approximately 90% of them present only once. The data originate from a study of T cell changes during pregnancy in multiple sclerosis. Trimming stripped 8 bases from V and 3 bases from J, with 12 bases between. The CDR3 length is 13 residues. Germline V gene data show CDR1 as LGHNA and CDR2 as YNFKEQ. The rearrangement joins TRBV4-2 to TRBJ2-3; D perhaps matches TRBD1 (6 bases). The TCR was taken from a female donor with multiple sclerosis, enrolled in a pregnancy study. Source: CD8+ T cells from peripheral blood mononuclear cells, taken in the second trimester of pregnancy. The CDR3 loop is CASQGRYTDTQYF. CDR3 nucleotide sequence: TGTGCCAGCCAGGGGCGATATACAGATACGCAGTATTTT.